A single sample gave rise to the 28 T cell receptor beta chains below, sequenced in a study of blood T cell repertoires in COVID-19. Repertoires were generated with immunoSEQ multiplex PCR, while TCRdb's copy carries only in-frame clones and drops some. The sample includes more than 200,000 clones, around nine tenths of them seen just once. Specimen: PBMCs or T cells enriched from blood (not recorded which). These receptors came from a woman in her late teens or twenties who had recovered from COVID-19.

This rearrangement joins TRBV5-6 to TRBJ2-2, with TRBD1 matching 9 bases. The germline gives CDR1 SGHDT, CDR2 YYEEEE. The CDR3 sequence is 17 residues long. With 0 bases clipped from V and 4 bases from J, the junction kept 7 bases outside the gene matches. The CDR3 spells CASSLGVETGGTGELFF. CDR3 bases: TGTGCCAGCAGCTTGGGAGTTGAGACAGGGGGCACCGGGGAGCTGTTTTTT.

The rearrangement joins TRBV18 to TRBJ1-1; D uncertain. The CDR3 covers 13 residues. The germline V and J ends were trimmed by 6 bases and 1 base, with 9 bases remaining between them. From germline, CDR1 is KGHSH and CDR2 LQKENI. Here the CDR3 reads CASSQTPNTEAFF. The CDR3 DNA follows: TGTGCCAGCTCGCAAACACCGAACACTGAAGCTTTCTTT.

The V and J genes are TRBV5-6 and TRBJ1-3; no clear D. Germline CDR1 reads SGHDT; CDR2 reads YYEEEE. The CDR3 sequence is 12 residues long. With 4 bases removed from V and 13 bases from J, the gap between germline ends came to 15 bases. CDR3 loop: CASSLDDTRIYF. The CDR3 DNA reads TGTGCCAGCAGCCTCGACGACACCCGGATATATTTT.

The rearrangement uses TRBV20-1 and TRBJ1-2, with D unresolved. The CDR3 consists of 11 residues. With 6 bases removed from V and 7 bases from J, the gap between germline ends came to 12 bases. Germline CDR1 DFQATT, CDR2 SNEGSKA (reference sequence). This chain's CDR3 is CSAEAGSGYTF. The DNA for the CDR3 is TGCAGTGCCGAGGCGGGGTCTGGCTACACCTTC.

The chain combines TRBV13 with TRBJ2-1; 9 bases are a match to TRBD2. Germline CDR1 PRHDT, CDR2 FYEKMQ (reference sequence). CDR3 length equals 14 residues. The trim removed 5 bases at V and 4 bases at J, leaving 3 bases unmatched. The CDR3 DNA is TGTGCCAGCAGCCAAGCGGGAGGTTACAATGAGCAGTTCTTC. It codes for CASSQAGGYNEQFF.

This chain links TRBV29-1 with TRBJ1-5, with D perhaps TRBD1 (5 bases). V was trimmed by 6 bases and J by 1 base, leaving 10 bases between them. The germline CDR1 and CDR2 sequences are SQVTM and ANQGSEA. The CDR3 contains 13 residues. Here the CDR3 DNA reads TGCAGCGTCGCCGACAGCAGCAATCAGCCCCAGCATTTT. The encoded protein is CSVADSSNQPQHF.

The CDR3, as DNA: TGTGCCAGCAGCCTGTACCAATCTCAGGGCTACACCTTC. This gives the protein CASSLYQSQGYTF. V and J are TRBV7-2 and TRBJ1-2; D unclear. Germline CDR1 and CDR2: SGHTA and FQGNSA. V was clipped by 5 bases and J by 8 bases, with 15 bases between them. The CDR3 contains 13 residues.

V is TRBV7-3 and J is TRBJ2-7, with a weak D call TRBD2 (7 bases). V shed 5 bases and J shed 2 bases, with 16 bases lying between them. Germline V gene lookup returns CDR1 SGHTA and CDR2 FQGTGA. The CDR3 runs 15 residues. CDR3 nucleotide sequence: TGTGCCAGCAGCCCATTTGGGGGGGGCACCTACGAGCAGTACTTC. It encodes CASSPFGGGTYEQYF.

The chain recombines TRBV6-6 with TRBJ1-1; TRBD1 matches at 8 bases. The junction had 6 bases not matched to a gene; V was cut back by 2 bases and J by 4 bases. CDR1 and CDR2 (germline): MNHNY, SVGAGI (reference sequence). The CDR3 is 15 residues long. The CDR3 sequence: CASSYPGQGVTEAFF. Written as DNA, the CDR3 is TGTGCCAGCAGTTACCCCGGACAGGGAGTCACTGAAGCTTTCTTT.

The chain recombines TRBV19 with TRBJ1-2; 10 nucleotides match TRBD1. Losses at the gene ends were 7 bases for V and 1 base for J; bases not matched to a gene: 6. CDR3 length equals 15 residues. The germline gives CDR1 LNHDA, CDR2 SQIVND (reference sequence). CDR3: CASTVRTGGNYGYTF. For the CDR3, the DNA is TGTGCCAGTACCGTCAGGACAGGGGGTAACTATGGCTACACCTTC. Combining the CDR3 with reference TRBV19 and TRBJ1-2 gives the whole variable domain DGGITQSPKYLFRKEGQNVTLSCEQNLNHDAMYWYRQDPGQGLRLIYYSQIVNDFQKGDIAEGYSVSREKKESFPLTVTSAQKNPTAFYLCASTVRTGGNYGYTFGSGTRLTVV.

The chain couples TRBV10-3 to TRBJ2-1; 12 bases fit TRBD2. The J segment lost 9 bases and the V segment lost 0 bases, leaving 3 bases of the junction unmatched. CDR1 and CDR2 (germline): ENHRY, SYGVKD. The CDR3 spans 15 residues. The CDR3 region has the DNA TGTGCCATCAGTGAGTCGCTAGCGGGGGGGTCTGAGCAGTTCTTC. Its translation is CAISESLAGGSEQFF.

This chain's CDR3 is CASSPPGLSGTGELFF. The CDR3 nucleotides read TGTGCCAGCTCACCCCCCGGGTTGTCCGGCACCGGGGAGCTGTTTTTT. This chain links TRBV18 with TRBJ2-2, with D unresolved. V was trimmed by 3 bases and J by 4 bases, leaving 15 bases between them. CDR3 size: 16 residues. Germline values: CDR1 KGHSH, CDR2 LQKENI. Supplemented by reference TRBV18 and TRBJ2-2, the full variable domain reads NAGVMQNPRHLVRRRGQEARLRCSPMKGHSHVYWYRQLPEEGLKFMVYLQKENIIDESGMPKERFSAEFPKEGPSILRIQQVVRGDSAAYFCASSPPGLSGTGELFFGEGSRLTVL.

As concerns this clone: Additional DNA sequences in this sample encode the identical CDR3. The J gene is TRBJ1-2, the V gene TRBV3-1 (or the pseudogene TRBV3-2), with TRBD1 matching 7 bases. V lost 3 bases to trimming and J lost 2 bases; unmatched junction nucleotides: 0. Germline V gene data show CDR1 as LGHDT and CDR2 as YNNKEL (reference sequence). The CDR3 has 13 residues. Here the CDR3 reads CASSQGQNYGYTF. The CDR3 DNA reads TGTGCCAGCAGCCAGGGACAGAACTATGGCTACACCTTC.

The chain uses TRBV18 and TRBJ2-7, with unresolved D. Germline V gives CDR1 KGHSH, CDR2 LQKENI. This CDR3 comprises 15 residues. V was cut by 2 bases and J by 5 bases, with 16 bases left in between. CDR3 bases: TGTGCCAGCTCACCAAATCAGAATAGAGGAAACGAGCAGTACTTC. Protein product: CASSPNQNRGNEQYF.

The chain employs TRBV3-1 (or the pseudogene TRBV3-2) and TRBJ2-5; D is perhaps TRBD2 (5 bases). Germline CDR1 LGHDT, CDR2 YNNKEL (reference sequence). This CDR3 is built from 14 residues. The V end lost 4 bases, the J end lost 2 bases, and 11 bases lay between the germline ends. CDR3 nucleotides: TGTGCCAGCAGCCCGGGAAGCGGACAAGAGACCCAGTACTTC. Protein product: CASSPGSGQETQYF.

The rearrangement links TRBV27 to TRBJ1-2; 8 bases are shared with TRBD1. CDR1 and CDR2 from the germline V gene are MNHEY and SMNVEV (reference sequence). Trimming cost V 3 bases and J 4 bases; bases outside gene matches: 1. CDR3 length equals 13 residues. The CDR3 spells CASSFTGGYGYTF. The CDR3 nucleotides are TGTGCCAGCAGTTTTACAGGGGGCTATGGCTACACCTTC.

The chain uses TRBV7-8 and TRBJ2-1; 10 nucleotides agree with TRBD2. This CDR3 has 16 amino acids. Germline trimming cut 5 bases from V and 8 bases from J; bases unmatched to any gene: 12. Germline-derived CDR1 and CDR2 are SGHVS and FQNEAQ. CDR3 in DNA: TGTGCCAGCAGCCGGTTGGGAGCGGGAGGGCAGTATGAGCAGTTCTTC. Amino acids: CASSRLGAGGQYEQFF.

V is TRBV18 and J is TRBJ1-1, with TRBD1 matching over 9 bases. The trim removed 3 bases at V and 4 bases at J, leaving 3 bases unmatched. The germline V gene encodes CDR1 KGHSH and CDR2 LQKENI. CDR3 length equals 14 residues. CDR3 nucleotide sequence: TGTGCCAGCTCACCGGACAGGGGAGGCACTGAAGCTTTCTTT. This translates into CASSPDRGGTEAFF.

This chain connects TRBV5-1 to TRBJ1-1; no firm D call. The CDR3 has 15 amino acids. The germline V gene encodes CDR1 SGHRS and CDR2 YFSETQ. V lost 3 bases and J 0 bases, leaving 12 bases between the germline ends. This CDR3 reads CASSSLTDLNTEAFF. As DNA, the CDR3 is TGCGCCAGCAGCTCACTTACAGACCTGAACACTGAAGCTTTCTTT.

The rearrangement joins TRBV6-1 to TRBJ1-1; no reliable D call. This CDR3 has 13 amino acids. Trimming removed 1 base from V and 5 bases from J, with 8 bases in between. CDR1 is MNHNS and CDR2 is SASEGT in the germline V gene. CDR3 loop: CASSEGRVTEAFF. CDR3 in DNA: TGTGCCAGCAGTGAAGGACGGGTGACTGAAGCTTTCTTT.

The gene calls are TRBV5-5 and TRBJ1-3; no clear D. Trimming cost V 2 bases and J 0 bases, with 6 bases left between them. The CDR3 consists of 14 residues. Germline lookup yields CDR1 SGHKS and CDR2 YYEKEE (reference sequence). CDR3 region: CASSFPSSGNTIYF. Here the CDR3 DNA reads TGTGCCAGCAGCTTCCCTAGCTCTGGAAACACCATATATTTT. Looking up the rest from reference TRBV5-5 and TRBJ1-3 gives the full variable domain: DAGVTQSPTHLIKTRGQQVTLRCSPISGHKSVSWYQQVLGQGPQFIFQYYEKEERGRGNFPDRFSARQFPNYSSELNVNALLLGDSALYLCASSFPSSGNTIYFGEGSWLTVV.

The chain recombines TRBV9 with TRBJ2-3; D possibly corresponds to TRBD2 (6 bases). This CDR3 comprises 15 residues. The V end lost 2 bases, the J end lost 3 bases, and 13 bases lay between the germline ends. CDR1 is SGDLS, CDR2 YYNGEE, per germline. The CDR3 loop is CASSVDGSETDTQYF. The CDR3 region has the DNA TGTGCCAGCAGCGTGGACGGGAGCGAGACAGATACGCAGTATTTT.

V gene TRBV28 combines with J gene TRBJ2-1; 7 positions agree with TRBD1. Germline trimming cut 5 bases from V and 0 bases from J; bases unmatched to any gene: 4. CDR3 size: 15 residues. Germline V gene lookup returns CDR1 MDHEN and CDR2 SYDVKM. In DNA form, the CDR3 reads TGTGCCAGCAGTGCTCGGACAGGCTCCTACAATGAGCAGTTCTTC. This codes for CASSARTGSYNEQFF.

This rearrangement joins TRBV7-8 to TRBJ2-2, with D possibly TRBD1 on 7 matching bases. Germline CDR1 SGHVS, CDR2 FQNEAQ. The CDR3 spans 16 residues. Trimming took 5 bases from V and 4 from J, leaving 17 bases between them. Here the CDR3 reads CASSRNRGAGTGELFF. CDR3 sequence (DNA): TGTGCCAGCAGCCGTAACAGGGGAGCGGGCACCGGGGAGCTGTTTTTT. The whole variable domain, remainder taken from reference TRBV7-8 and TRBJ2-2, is GAGVSQSPRYKVAKRGQDVALRCDPISGHVSLFWYQQALGQGPEFLTYFQNEAQLDKSGLPSDRFFAERPEGSVSTLKIQRTQQEDSAVYLCASSRNRGAGTGELFFGEGSRLTVL.

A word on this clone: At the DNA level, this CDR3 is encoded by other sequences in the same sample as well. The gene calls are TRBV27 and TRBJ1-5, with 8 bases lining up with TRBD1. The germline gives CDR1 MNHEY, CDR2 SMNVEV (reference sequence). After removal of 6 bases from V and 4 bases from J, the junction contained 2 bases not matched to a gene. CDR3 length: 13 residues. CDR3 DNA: TGTGCCAGCAGCAGACAGGGGAATCAGCCCCAGCATTTT. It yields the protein CASSRQGNQPQHF.

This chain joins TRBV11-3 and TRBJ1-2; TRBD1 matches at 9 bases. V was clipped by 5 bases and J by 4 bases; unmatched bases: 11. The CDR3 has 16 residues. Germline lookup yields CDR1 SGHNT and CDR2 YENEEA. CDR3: CASSKWGGTGPYGYTF. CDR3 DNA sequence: TGTGCCAGCAGCAAATGGGGGGGGACAGGGCCCTATGGCTACACCTTC. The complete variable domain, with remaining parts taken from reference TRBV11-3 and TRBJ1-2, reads EAGVVQSPRYKIIEKKQPVAFWCNPISGHNTLYWYLQNLGQGPELLIRYENEEAVDDSQLPKDRFSAERLKGVDSTLKIQPAELGDSAVYLCASSKWGGTGPYGYTFGSGTRLTVV.

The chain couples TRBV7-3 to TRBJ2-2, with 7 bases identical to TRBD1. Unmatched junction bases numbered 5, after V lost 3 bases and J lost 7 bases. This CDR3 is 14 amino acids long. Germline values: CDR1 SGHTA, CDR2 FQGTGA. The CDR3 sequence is CASSFRRQGGELFF. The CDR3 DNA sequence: TGTGCCAGCAGCTTTCGTAGACAGGGCGGGGAGCTGTTTTTT.

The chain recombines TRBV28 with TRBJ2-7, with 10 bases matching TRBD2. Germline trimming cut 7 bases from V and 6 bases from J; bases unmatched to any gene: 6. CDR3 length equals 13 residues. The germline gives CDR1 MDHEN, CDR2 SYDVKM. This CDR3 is CASIGTSVGEQYF. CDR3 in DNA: TGTGCCAGCATAGGGACTAGCGTGGGCGAGCAGTACTTC. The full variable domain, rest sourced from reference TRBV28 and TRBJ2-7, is DVKVTQSSRYLVKRTGEKVFLECVQDMDHENMFWYRQDPGLGLRLIYFSYDVKMKEKGDIPEGYSVSREKKERFSLILESASTNQTSMYLCASIGTSVGEQYFGPGTRLTVT.